These T cell receptor beta chains were read from a single sample in a study of blood T cell repertoires in COVID-19. Clones were sequenced by immunoSEQ multiplex PCR, and TCRdb holds only the in-frame ones, with some missing. The data hold some 100,000 clones, with roughly 92% observed a single time. The sequenced sample consisted of peripheral blood. These receptors all stem from a man aged 55 to 70 with acute or convalescent COVID-19. Each CDR3 is given with its conserved first and last residue.

v_gene: TRBV21-1; j_gene: TRBJ2-3; CDR3aa: CASSNKIPDRGRTTDTQYF
v_gene: TRBV30; j_gene: TRBJ1-5; CDR3aa: CAWTPGISNQPQHF
v_gene: TRBV11-3; j_gene: TRBJ2-7; CDR3aa: CASGPGGPVDEQYF
v_gene: TRBV9; j_gene: TRBJ2-1; CDR3aa: CASSAGLAGDGEQFF
v_gene: TRBV18; j_gene: TRBJ2-3; CDR3aa: CASSSHPGDTQYF
v_gene: TRBV27; j_gene: TRBJ1-6; CDR3aa: CASSSRQGMGALHF
v_gene: TRBV15; j_gene: TRBJ2-7; CDR3aa: CATSRSGGSYEQYF
v_gene: TRBV5-4; j_gene: TRBJ2-5; CDR3aa: CASSPRGLRETQYF
v_gene: TRBV27; j_gene: TRBJ2-7; CDR3aa: CASSTDRPPYEQYF
v_gene: TRBV12-5; j_gene: TRBJ2-1; CDR3aa: CASGLDLSHEQFF
v_gene: TRBV28; j_gene: TRBJ1-5; CDR3aa: CASSFLGQGSQPQHF
v_gene: TRBV5-4; j_gene: TRBJ1-2; CDR3aa: CASSLMTGQAYGYTF
v_gene: TRBV10-3; j_gene: TRBJ1-1; CDR3aa: CAISQTVNTEAFF
v_gene: TRBV27; j_gene: TRBJ2-3; CDR3aa: CASSLQAADTQYF
v_gene: TRBV27; j_gene: TRBJ1-4; CDR3aa: CASSSSGTDNEKLFF
v_gene: TRBV27; j_gene: TRBJ1-6; CDR3aa: CASSLPQGIGNSPLHF
v_gene: TRBV6-4; j_gene: TRBJ2-2; CDR3aa: CATQEPNTGELFF
v_gene: TRBV7-7; j_gene: TRBJ2-7; CDR3aa: CASSMPGTSGYEQYF
v_gene: TRBV28; j_gene: TRBJ2-3; CDR3aa: CASSLGNGLAITGDTQYF
v_gene: TRBV5-1; j_gene: TRBJ2-3; CDR3aa: CASSLTSGPAQYF
v_gene: TRBV4-2; j_gene: TRBJ1-4; CDR3aa: CASSQGRERGEKLFF
v_gene: TRBV28; j_gene: TRBJ2-5; CDR3aa: CASSSRQGGETQYF
v_gene: TRBV19; j_gene: TRBJ1-2; CDR3aa: CASRGTGGNMVGYTF
v_gene: TRBV6-5; j_gene: TRBJ2-7; CDR3aa: CASSNAGTAYEQYF
v_gene: TRBV5-8; j_gene: TRBJ1-5; CDR3aa: CASRQTGNQPQHF
v_gene: TRBV19; j_gene: TRBJ1-4; CDR3aa: CASSNGFANEKLFF
v_gene: TRBV28; j_gene: TRBJ2-7; CDR3aa: CASSPTRQYSYEQYF
v_gene: TRBV5-1; j_gene: TRBJ1-2; CDR3aa: CASSLLGTDGYTF
v_gene: TRBV7-2; j_gene: TRBJ1-1; CDR3aa: CASSLEGLNTEAFF
v_gene: TRBV5-1; j_gene: TRBJ2-4; CDR3aa: CASSLAGQGENIQYF
v_gene: TRBV6-5; j_gene: TRBJ1-2; CDR3aa: CASKISGYGYTF
v_gene: TRBV6-6; j_gene: TRBJ1-1; CDR3aa: CASSYGGEAFF
v_gene: TRBV3-1/TRBV3-2; j_gene: TRBJ2-3; CDR3aa: CASSQGPRETQYF
v_gene: TRBV28; j_gene: TRBJ1-5; CDR3aa: CASRPLLSGQPQHF
v_gene: TRBV6-1; j_gene: TRBJ2-3; CDR3aa: CASSEMGAHTDTQYF
v_gene: TRBV3-1/TRBV3-2; j_gene: TRBJ2-1; CDR3aa: CASSWTEYNEQFF
v_gene: TRBV9; j_gene: TRBJ2-5; CDR3aa: CASSVEVGRATQYF
v_gene: TRBV19; j_gene: TRBJ2-1; CDR3aa: CASSIGALAGDEQFF
v_gene: TRBV5-1; j_gene: TRBJ2-1; CDR3aa: CASSPTGESEQFF
v_gene: TRBV5-1; j_gene: TRBJ2-5; CDR3aa: CASSPRADQETQYF
v_gene: TRBV3-1/TRBV3-2; j_gene: TRBJ1-3; CDR3aa: CASSLRVPGGNTIYF
v_gene: TRBV12-3/TRBV12-4; j_gene: TRBJ1-1; CDR3aa: CASITGLNTEAFF
v_gene: TRBV18; j_gene: TRBJ2-7; CDR3aa: CASSPTAGDGYEQYF
v_gene: TRBV27; j_gene: TRBJ2-1; CDR3aa: CASSLGLAYNEQFF
v_gene: TRBV6-5; j_gene: TRBJ2-5; CDR3aa: CASSRLAGVPLSQYF
v_gene: TRBV2; j_gene: TRBJ2-1; CDR3aa: CASSTRTGGTNEQFF
v_gene: TRBV30; j_gene: TRBJ2-3; CDR3aa: CAWSGRQGARDTQYF
v_gene: TRBV6-5; j_gene: TRBJ1-1; CDR3aa: CASSYSREGRTEAFF
v_gene: TRBV10-2; j_gene: TRBJ2-1; CDR3aa: CASSRLAGSWDEQFF
v_gene: TRBV5-1; j_gene: TRBJ1-4; CDR3aa: CASSVTGPNEKLFF